The next 25 T cell receptor beta chains were all read from a single sample in a study of T-cell memory formation after mild COVID-19. TCRdb re-analysed the 5' RACE reads in MiXCR, keeping a single row per CDR3 protein. Of around 440,000 distinct CDR3 sequences listed, 15% to 20% are singletons. Material: PBMCs or a T cell subset sorted from them (not recorded which). These receptors all stem from an adult woman who had mild COVID-19 (a few samples of this study predate the infection). Cell type and time point are not known.

V usage is TRBV7-9 and J usage is TRBJ2-1; TRBD2 matches 8 bases. The V gene's germline CDR1 is SEHNR and CDR2 FQNEAQ (reference sequence). The J segment lost 5 bases and the V segment lost 5 bases, leaving 32 bases of the junction unmatched. This CDR3 is 23 amino acids long. This CDR3 reads CASSTYLTPPGGRKREFDNEQFF. Here the CDR3 DNA reads TGTGCCAGCAGCACTTATTTAACCCCCCCGGGGGGCCGAAAGCGGGAGTTCGACAATGAGCAGTTCTTC.

This chain uses TRBV7-6 with TRBJ2-5, with D perhaps matching TRBD2 (6 bases). Germline lookup yields CDR1 SGHVS and CDR2 FNYEAQ. This CDR3 comprises 15 residues. Trimming pared 5 bases from V and 1 base from J, leaving 14 bases between. The CDR3 DNA is TGTGCCAGCAGCCACGGCGGGACTTTCCAAGAGACCCAGTACTTC. It yields the protein CASSHGGTFQETQYF. Full variable domain (missing parts from reference TRBV7-6 and TRBJ2-5): GAGVSQSPRYKVTKRGQDVALRCDPISGHVSLYWYRQALGQGPEFLTYFNYEAQQDKSGLPNDRFSAERPEGSISTLTIQRTEQRDSAMYRCASSHGGTFQETQYFGPGTRLLVL.

The rearrangement links TRBV5-1 to TRBJ1-5, with unresolved D. This CDR3 region has 13 residues. V dropped 3 bases and J dropped 3 bases, with 7 bases sitting between them. CDR1 SGHRS and CDR2 YFSETQ come from the germline V gene. CDR3 DNA: TGCGCCAGCAGCTGGGGTCCCAATCAGCCCCAGCATTTT. Its protein product is CASSWGPNQPQHF.

This clonotype was seen a handful of times. The CDR3 sequence: CASSPGTETDTQYF. The DNA of the CDR3 is TGTGCCAGCAGCCCCGGGACAGAGACAGATACGCAGTATTTT. This chain joins TRBV7-8 and TRBJ2-3; 7 bases line up with TRBD1. Germline CDR1 reads SGHVS; CDR2 reads FQNEAQ. The CDR3 runs to 14 residues. With V trimmed by 5 bases and J by 3 bases, 5 bases remained unmatched.

Ten or more counts support this clonotype. The chain employs TRBV5-1 and TRBJ2-1; 7 bases fit TRBD2. Germline V gene data show CDR1 as SGHRS and CDR2 as YFSETQ. This CDR3 is built from 16 residues. With 5 bases clipped from V and 7 bases from J, the junction kept 15 bases outside the gene matches. The CDR3 DNA sequence: TGCGCCAGCAGTCCTGGGGGAGGGGATTCGTGGAATGAGCAGTTCTTC. Translating gives CASSPGGGDSWNEQFF.

V gene TRBV7-8 combines with J gene TRBJ1-5; tentatively, D is TRBD1 (5 bases). Germline V gene sequence: CDR1 SGHVS, CDR2 FQNEAQ. The CDR3 totals 15 residues. V lost 0 bases to trimming and J lost 5 bases, with 11 bases between them. The CDR3 DNA sequence: TGTGCCAGCAGCTTAGCAGGGGAATGGGATCAGCCCCAGCATTTT. This encodes CASSLAGEWDQPQHF.

This clonotype was counted only a few times. V usage is TRBV12-3 or TRBV12-4 and J usage is TRBJ1-3, with D uncertain. This CDR3 has 14 amino acids. Trimming took off 2 bases at V and 2 bases at J, with 7 bases between the two ends. CDR3 residues: CASSLSATGNTIYF. CDR3 bases: TGTGCCAGCAGTTTATCAGCGACTGGAAACACCATATATTTT.

CDR3: CASSPRVVGANVLTF. The CDR3 nucleotides are TGTGCCAGCAGCCCGAGGGTGGTTGGGGCCAACGTCCTGACTTTC. The V gene is TRBV14, the J gene TRBJ2-6; TRBD2 might be the D (5 bases). The V end was cut by 4 bases, the J end by 3 bases, with 10 bases between. The CDR3 totals 15 residues. Germline V gives CDR1 SGHDN, CDR2 FVKESK.

This clonotype has more than one count but fewer than ten. V usage is TRBV6-5 and J usage is TRBJ2-7; 9 bases are a match to TRBD1. CDR3 size: 15 residues. Trimming cost V 0 bases and J 5 bases; bases outside gene matches: 5. The V gene's germline CDR1 is MNHEY and CDR2 SVGAGI. Written as DNA, the CDR3 is TGTGCCAGCAGTTACTCGGGGACAGGGAGGGACGAGCAGTACTTC. Translating gives CASSYSGTGRDEQYF.

The chain couples TRBV9 to TRBJ1-1; D unclear. Trimming pared 1 base from V and 4 bases from J, leaving 11 bases between. The CDR3 extends over 14 amino acids. Germline-derived CDR1 and CDR2 are SGDLS and YYNGEE. The CDR3 loop is CASSVRWVGTEAFF. The CDR3 bases are TGTGCCAGCAGCGTACGCTGGGTGGGCACTGAAGCTTTCTTT.

This CDR3 reads CASSPRGAGWNEQFF. The CDR3 DNA reads as TGTGCCAGCAGCCCCCGGGGGGCCGGGTGGAATGAGCAGTTCTTC. The chain combines TRBV7-6 with TRBJ2-1; tentatively, D is TRBD2 (7 bases). The V and J ends lost 5 bases and 7 bases respectively, with 18 bases between them. CDR3 length equals 15 residues. Per the germline V gene, CDR1 is SGHVS and CDR2 is FNYEAQ.

The V and J genes are TRBV11-3 and TRBJ1-6, with 8 bases matching TRBD1. This CDR3 comprises 17 residues. Trimming at V came to 5 bases and at J to 2 bases, leaving 8 bases not matched to a gene. Germline CDR1 SGHNT, CDR2 YENEEA. The CDR3 DNA reads as TGTGCCAGCAGCCCGTGGACAGGGTCGACCTATAATTCACCCCTCCACTTT. Protein sequence: CASSPWTGSTYNSPLHF.

The table lists this clonotype with a few counts. The V gene is TRBV30, the J gene TRBJ2-5, with D unclear. This CDR3 comprises 13 residues. V was pared by 0 bases and J by 5 bases, with 10 bases between. Germline V gives CDR1 GTSNPN, CDR2 SVGIG (reference sequence). Here the CDR3 DNA reads TGTGCCTGGAGTGTTAACCGTCGCGAGACCCAGTACTTC. Encoded protein: CAWSVNRRETQYF.

V usage is TRBV4-1 and J usage is TRBJ1-2; D call uncertain. This CDR3 comprises 14 residues. In germline, CDR1 is MGHRA, CDR2 YSYEKL. V dropped 0 bases and J dropped 4 bases, with 9 bases sitting between them. CDR3 loop: CASSQDGRGYGYTF. The CDR3 bases are TGCGCCAGCAGCCAAGATGGACGAGGCTATGGCTACACCTTC.

This clonotype occurred a few times. J is TRBJ1-4 and V is TRBV20-1; D gene unclear. V dropped 1 base and J dropped 6 bases, with 9 bases sitting between them. Germline CDR1 is DFQATT and CDR2 is SNEGSKA (reference sequence). The CDR3 loop spans 13 amino acids. This CDR3 is CSARGQYDEKLFF. CDR3 DNA: TGCAGTGCTAGAGGGCAGTATGATGAAAAACTGTTTTTT.

The rearrangement uses TRBV7-3 and TRBJ2-3; 7 bases align to TRBD2. The CDR3 consists of 17 residues. Per the germline V gene, CDR1 is SGHTA and CDR2 is FQGTGA. Trimming took 5 bases from V and 4 from J; bases not matched to a gene: 15. The CDR3: CASSPGLVPQDADTQYF. CDR3 DNA: TGTGCCAGCAGCCCAGGACTAGTCCCCCAGGATGCAGATACGCAGTATTTT.

The gene calls are TRBV6-2 or TRBV6-3 and TRBJ2-3; possible D gene TRBD2, 6 bases. The germline CDR1 and CDR2 sequences are MNHEY and SVGEGT. Trimming took 7 bases from V and 1 from J, leaving 15 bases between them. CDR3 length: 15 amino acids. DNA for the CDR3: TGTGCCAGCAACTCGGGGACTCGACGCACAGATACGCAGTATTTT. Its protein is CASNSGTRRTDTQYF.

In its sample, this clonotype was seen many times. The chain carries TRBV4-1 and TRBJ2-7; D is possibly TRBD1 (6 bases). Germline V lookup: CDR1 MGHRA, CDR2 YSYEKL. V was trimmed by 4 bases and J by 6 bases, leaving 22 bases between them. There are 16 residues in the CDR3. CDR3: CASSRVKEAARGEQYF. The CDR3 DNA reads TGCGCCAGCAGCCGAGTTAAGGAAGCCGCCAGGGGCGAGCAGTACTTC.

The sample holds a few counts of this clonotype. This rearrangement joins TRBV30 to TRBJ2-2; 9 nucleotides line up with TRBD1. This CDR3 is 15 amino acids long. With 2 bases clipped from V and 8 bases from J, the junction kept 9 bases outside the gene matches. CDR1 and CDR2 (germline): GTSNPN, SVGIG (reference sequence). CDR3 loop: CAWSPGTGSFGELFF. CDR3 nucleotides: TGTGCCTGGAGTCCTGGGACAGGGTCGTTTGGGGAGCTGTTTTTT.

The V gene is TRBV4-2, the J gene TRBJ1-2; D is uncertain. The CDR3 length is 12 residues. Germline assignment: CDR1 LGHNA and CDR2 YNFKEQ. Deletions cut 1 base from V and 8 bases from J, with 8 bases between. The CDR3 sequence: CASSQGPGGYTF. The DNA of the CDR3 is TGTGCCAGCAGCCAAGGACCCGGGGGCTACACCTTC.

The rearrangement joins TRBV4-3 to TRBJ2-3, with D possibly being TRBD1 (5 bases). CDR3 length: 16 residues. V was cut by 0 bases and J by 6 bases, with 16 bases left in between. Per germline, CDR1 LGHNA and CDR2 YSLEER. The CDR3 sequence is CASSQDRQGGMDTQYF. CDR3 nucleotide sequence: TGCGCCAGCAGCCAAGATAGGCAGGGTGGGATGGATACGCAGTATTTT.

The table lists this clonotype with a few counts. The chain carries TRBV9 and TRBJ2-1; 7 positions match TRBD1. Trimming cost V 3 bases and J 8 bases; bases outside gene matches: 11. The germline gives CDR1 SGDLS, CDR2 YYNGEE. The CDR3 length is 15 residues. CDR3 amino acids: CASSATGQFLDEQFF. The CDR3 bases are TGTGCCAGCAGCGCCACGGGACAGTTTCTGGATGAGCAGTTCTTC.

This clonotype turned up a few times. The CDR3 nucleotides read TGCGCCAGCAGCTTGAACCCCGGGACACCTCCATACTCCTACGAGCAGTACTTC. Its protein is CASSLNPGTPPYSYEQYF. The chain combines TRBV5-1 with TRBJ2-7; D might be TRBD1 (6 bases). Trimming took 1 base from V and 0 from J, leaving 20 bases between them. In germline, CDR1 is SGHRS, CDR2 YFSETQ. CDR3 length: 18 residues.

The chain couples TRBV19 to TRBJ2-1, with 7 bases matching TRBD2. The trim removed 7 bases at V and 9 bases at J, leaving 15 bases unmatched. Germline V gene sequence: CDR1 LNHDA, CDR2 SQIVND (reference sequence). This CDR3 contains 15 residues. The CDR3: CASTPLAGAQGEQFF. The CDR3 region has the DNA TGTGCCAGTACCCCGTTAGCGGGTGCCCAGGGTGAGCAGTTCTTC.

V usage is TRBV20-1 and J usage is TRBJ1-1; TRBD1 aligns across 9 bases. Germline lookup yields CDR1 DFQATT and CDR2 SNEGSKA (reference sequence). This CDR3 region has 13 residues. CDR3 loop: CQTRQGVNTEAFF. The CDR3 nucleotides are TGCCAAACTAGACAGGGGGTGAACACTGAAGCTTTCTTT.